Shown below are 31 T cell receptor beta chains from a single sample sequenced in a study of T cell responses to AZD1222 COVID-19 vaccine. Produced via immunoSEQ multiplex PCR; TCRdb's table is partial and in-frame only. The sample has approximately 110,000 clones, over 75% seen once; the top ten hold about 4.6%. The sample in question was peripheral blood, obtained 28 days after the second AZD1222 dose. The receptors originated from an adult who received the AZD1222 COVID-19 vaccine.

This chain joins TRBV15 and TRBJ1-4; D is ambiguous. Trimming cost V 0 bases and J 8 bases, with 10 bases left between them. Germline lookup yields CDR1 LNHNV and CDR2 YYDKDF (reference sequence). The CDR3 totals 14 residues. The CDR3 nucleotides are TGTGCCACCAGCAGAGATATGAGTGTAGAAAAACTGTTTTTT. It yields the protein CATSRDMSVEKLFF. Full variable domain (remainder filled in from reference TRBV15 and TRBJ1-4): DAMVIQNPRYQVTQFGKPVTLSCSQTLNHNVMYWYQQKSSQAPKLLFHYYDKDFNNEADTPDNFQSRRPNTSFCFLDIRSPGLGDTAMYLCATSRDMSVEKLFFGSGTQLSVL.

This clone was picked up many times. V gene TRBV6-5 combines with J gene TRBJ2-7; D not resolved. CDR1 is MNHEY and CDR2 is SVGAGI in the germline V gene. Trimming left V 4 bases short and J 0 bases short, with 10 bases between. This CDR3 spans 14 amino acids. CDR3 loop: CASSSGRSSYEQYF. In DNA, the CDR3 is TGTGCCAGCAGTTCCGGACGGAGCTCCTACGAGCAGTACTTC.

This chain joins TRBV6-1 and TRBJ2-7; 11 bases agree with TRBD2. Germline V gene lookup returns CDR1 MNHNS and CDR2 SASEGT. CDR3 size: 17 residues. With V trimmed by 4 bases and J by 7 bases, 15 bases remained unmatched. The CDR3, as DNA: TGTGCCAGCAGTGCGATGGTGCTTAGCGGGGGGGCTTATGAGCAGTACTTC. It yields the protein CASSAMVLSGGAYEQYF.

This clone was counted between two and nine times. The CDR3: CASGDLAGLYNEQFF. The CDR3 DNA is TGTGCCAGCGGAGATTTAGCGGGACTATACAATGAGCAGTTCTTC. The chain carries TRBV27 and TRBJ2-1; 8 bases map to TRBD2. The CDR3 runs to 15 residues. V lost 8 bases, J lost 4 bases, and 10 bases stayed unmatched. Germline V gives CDR1 MNHEY, CDR2 SMNVEV (reference sequence).

This chain joins TRBV5-6 and TRBJ1-2, with D possibly being TRBD1 (5 bases). Germline CDR1 reads SGHDT; CDR2 reads YYEEEE. The CDR3 runs to 14 residues. V shed 0 bases and J shed 4 bases, with 10 bases lying between them. The CDR3 nucleotides are TGTGCCAGCAGCTTGGCGGGGACCCCCTATGGCTACACCTTC. It translates to CASSLAGTPYGYTF.

This sequence joins TRBV15 and TRBJ2-7, with 9 bases that match TRBD1. J lost 6 bases, V lost 6 bases, and 3 bases had no gene match. CDR1 is LNHNV, CDR2 YYDKDF, per germline (reference sequence). The CDR3 contains 12 residues. CDR3 protein: CATRADRGEQYF. The CDR3 bases are TGTGCCACCAGGGCGGACAGGGGCGAGCAGTACTTC.

The chain recombines TRBV27 with TRBJ2-5; D tentatively reads TRBD1 or TRBD2 (5 bases each). This CDR3 comprises 15 residues. Germline CDR1 reads MNHEY; CDR2 reads SMNVEV (reference sequence). V lost 8 bases and J lost 5, with 21 bases in between. The CDR3 coding sequence is TGTGCCAGCTCTCCTGGGGGATCTGGAATGGAGACCCAGTACTTC. Protein product: CASSPGGSGMETQYF.

The chain joins TRBV7-2 to TRBJ2-1; D is unclear. Trimming removed 4 bases at V and 4 bases at J, with 8 bases between. Germline CDR1 and CDR2: SGHTA and FQGNSA. The CDR3 has 13 amino acids. The CDR3 sequence: CASSSEIYNEQFF. The CDR3 nucleotides are TGTGCCAGCAGCTCTGAGATATACAATGAGCAGTTCTTC.

The genes are TRBV5-5 and TRBJ2-1; D possibly corresponds to TRBD1 (5 bases). The germline CDR1 and CDR2 sequences are SGHKS and YYEKEE (reference sequence). The CDR3 consists of 16 residues. Trimming took off 2 bases at V and 0 bases at J, with 12 bases between the two ends. This CDR3 reads CASSLQVISSYNEQFF. CDR3 DNA: TGTGCCAGCAGCTTACAGGTAATATCCTCCTACAATGAGCAGTTCTTC.

V gene TRBV11-1 combines with J gene TRBJ2-7, with D hard to call. The germline CDR1 and CDR2 sequences are SGHAT and FQDESV (reference sequence). The CDR3 totals 13 residues. V was pared by 5 bases and J by 3 bases, with 11 bases between. The CDR3 DNA reads TGTGCCAGCAGCCGAGCCTATGTCTACGAGCAGTACTTC. Amino acid sequence: CASSRAYVYEQYF.

The chain is built from TRBV5-1 and TRBJ1-1, with no clear D. Trimming shortened V by 3 bases and J by 7 bases, and 10 bases separated the two germline ends. The CDR3 loop spans 12 amino acids. The germline V gene encodes CDR1 SGHRS and CDR2 YFSETQ. The CDR3: CASSYGEGEAFF. CDR3 nucleotides: TGCGCCAGCAGCTACGGGGAGGGTGAAGCTTTCTTT.

This clone occurred a few times. This rearrangement joins TRBV5-6 to TRBJ2-5; TRBD1 might be the D (6 bases). Trimming took off 1 base at V and 5 bases at J, with 9 bases between the two ends. The CDR3 spans 13 residues. Germline CDR1 and CDR2: SGHDT and YYEEEE. The CDR3 reads CASSLNREETQYF. As DNA, the CDR3 is TGTGCCAGCAGCTTGAACAGGGAGGAGACCCAGTACTTC.

The J gene is TRBJ1-5, the V gene TRBV27; perhaps TRBD1 as D (5 bases). Trimming took 6 bases from V and 3 from J, leaving 15 bases between them. CDR1 is MNHEY, CDR2 SMNVEV, per germline (reference sequence). This CDR3 comprises 15 residues. DNA for the CDR3: TGTGCCAGCAGACCCGACGGAGGGGACAATCAGCCCCAGCATTTT. Protein sequence: CASRPDGGDNQPQHF.

The gene calls are TRBV19 and TRBJ1-2; D not certain. CDR3 size: 13 residues. CDR1 LNHDA and CDR2 SQIVND come from the germline V gene (reference sequence). Trimming pared 5 bases from V and 8 bases from J, leaving 15 bases between. The CDR3 DNA reads TGTGCCAGTAGTTCCCGGGCCGAAGGAGGCTACACCTTC. It specifies CASSSRAEGGYTF.

This chain links TRBV7-2 with TRBJ1-4; 8 nucleotides match TRBD1. The V and J ends lost 2 bases and 3 bases, in that order; junction bases with no gene match: 8. CDR1 is SGHTA and CDR2 is FQGNSA in the germline V gene. The CDR3 has 17 residues. CDR3 in DNA: TGTGCCAGCAGCTTATATGGCAGGGGGCAAGCTAATGAAAAACTGTTTTTT. It is translated as CASSLYGRGQANEKLFF.

V gene TRBV19 combines with J gene TRBJ1-2, with 10 bases aligning to TRBD1. CDR1 is LNHDA, CDR2 SQIVND, per germline (reference sequence). With 5 bases clipped from V and 7 bases from J, the junction kept 4 bases outside the gene matches. CDR3 length equals 13 residues. The CDR3, as DNA: TGTGCCAGTAGTGACAGGGGGCGGCGTGGCTACACCTTC. This translates into CASSDRGRRGYTF. Complete variable domain (other parts from reference TRBV19 and TRBJ1-2): DGGITQSPKYLFRKEGQNVTLSCEQNLNHDAMYWYRQDPGQGLRLIYYSQIVNDFQKGDIAEGYSVSREKKESFPLTVTSAQKNPTAFYLCASSDRGRRGYTFGSGTRLTVV.

The genes are TRBV9 and TRBJ2-2; 10 bases map to TRBD1. Losses at the gene ends were 0 bases for V and 4 bases for J; bases not matched to a gene: 6. Looked up from germline, CDR1 is SGDLS and CDR2 is YYNGEE. The CDR3 contains 17 residues. CDR3 sequence reads: CASSVGGQGGATGELFF. CDR3 bases: TGTGCCAGCAGCGTAGGAGGACAGGGGGGTGCCACCGGGGAGCTGTTTTTT.

The J gene is TRBJ2-1, the V gene TRBV29-1; perhaps TRBD2 as D (6 bases). Trimming took 2 bases from V and 2 from J, leaving 28 bases between them. This CDR3 has 20 amino acids. In germline, CDR1 is SQVTM, CDR2 ANQGSEA. The CDR3 DNA reads TGCAGCGTTGAATCCTTGAGAGGGTTAGCGGAGGGATCTACCTACAATGAGCAGTTCTTC. Encoded protein: CSVESLRGLAEGSTYNEQFF.

This clone appeared a single time. This sequence joins TRBV7-3 and TRBJ2-1; D gene unclear. The CDR3 runs to 13 residues. The V gene's germline CDR1 is SGHTA and CDR2 FQGTGA. V lost 2 bases to trimming and J lost 4 bases, with 6 bases between them. The CDR3 region is CASSLQLYNEQFF. The CDR3, as DNA: TGTGCCAGCAGCTTACAGCTTTACAATGAGCAGTTCTTC.

The V and J genes are TRBV7-9 and TRBJ1-1, with D perhaps TRBD1 (5 bases). V was shortened by 1 base and J by 8 bases, with 11 bases between the two germline ends. The CDR3 covers 13 residues. CDR1 is SEHNR and CDR2 is FQNEAQ in the germline V gene (reference sequence). DNA for the CDR3: TGTGCCAGCAGCTTAGAAGCAGGGACCGAAGCTTTCTTT. As protein: CASSLEAGTEAFF.

The chain employs TRBV5-4 and TRBJ2-5, with no clear D. Germline V gene sequence: CDR1 SGHNT, CDR2 YYREEE (reference sequence). The CDR3 spans 14 residues. V dropped 5 bases and J dropped 4 bases, with 15 bases sitting between them. The CDR3 coding sequence is TGTGCCAGCAGAGGTTGGGGTGGGCGAGAGACCCAGTACTTC. Its translation is CASRGWGGRETQYF.

The chain has TRBV6-5 and TRBJ1-1, with 12 bases identical to TRBD1. The germline V gene has CDR1 MNHEY and CDR2 SVGAGI. Unmatched junction bases numbered 1, after V lost 2 bases and J lost 6 bases. The CDR3 is 14 residues long. The DNA of the CDR3 is TGTGCCAGCAGTTACGGGACAGGGGGCTCTGAAGCTTTCTTT. This encodes CASSYGTGGSEAFF.

The chain carries TRBV7-3 and TRBJ2-5, with TRBD2 matching over 9 bases. Per germline, CDR1 SGHTA and CDR2 FQGTGA. The CDR3 sequence is 16 residues long. J gave up 9 bases and V 1 base, and 12 bases lay outside the gene matches. CDR3 sequence: CASSLMVASGDKAQYF. The CDR3 coding sequence is TGTGCCAGCAGCTTAATGGTGGCTAGCGGGGACAAGGCCCAGTACTTC.

The chain is built from TRBV29-1 and TRBJ2-2; TRBD1 aligns across 8 bases. The CDR3 has 15 amino acids. Germline V gene lookup returns CDR1 SQVTM and CDR2 ANQGSEA. J gave up 6 bases and V 6 bases, and 12 bases lay outside the gene matches. CDR3 amino acids: CSVRTGMGPAGELFF. Written as DNA, the CDR3 is TGCAGCGTCAGGACAGGGATGGGACCCGCCGGGGAGCTGTTTTTT.

This clone appeared once. The genes are TRBV25-1 and TRBJ1-6; D may be TRBD1 (5 bases). Germline lookup yields CDR1 MGHDK and CDR2 SYGVNS. The CDR3 consists of 16 residues. Trimming removed 1 base at V and 6 bases at J, with 13 bases between. The CDR3 loop reads CASSELARGGNSPLHF. In DNA, the CDR3 is TGTGCCAGCAGTGAATTGGCCCGCGGGGGTAATTCACCCCTCCACTTT.

This clone was counted a single time. The rearrangement joins TRBV2 to TRBJ1-2; the D is unclear. The ends were cut back, 8 bases at V and 5 bases at J, with 15 bases in the middle. CDR1 SNHLY and CDR2 FYNNEI come from the germline V gene. CDR3 size: 13 residues. This CDR3 reads CASHLDSGYGYTF. The CDR3 DNA is TGTGCCAGCCACCTAGATTCGGGATATGGCTACACCTTC.

The rearrangement uses TRBV7-2 and TRBJ2-3; 9 bases align to TRBD2. CDR1 is SGHTA, CDR2 FQGNSA, per germline. The V segment lost 4 bases and the J segment 3 bases; nucleotides outside the gene matches: 8. The CDR3 consists of 16 residues. CDR3: CASSSQSAGGTDTQYF. CDR3 sequence (DNA): TGTGCCAGCAGCTCACAATCGGCGGGGGGGACAGATACGCAGTATTTT.

This chain connects TRBV7-2 to TRBJ2-3; possible D gene TRBD1, 6 bases. Looked up from germline, CDR1 is SGHTA and CDR2 is FQGNSA. Trimming left V 1 base short and J 6 bases short, with 8 bases between. This CDR3 region has 13 residues. DNA for the CDR3: TGTGCCAGCAGCTTAGAGGGACATGATACGCAGTATTTT. This encodes CASSLEGHDTQYF.

The CDR3 nucleotides are TGTGCCAGTAGTCCTGGGACAGGGCCCACCGGGGAGCTGTTTTTT. It is translated as CASSPGTGPTGELFF. The J gene is TRBJ2-2, the V gene TRBV19, with 9 bases identical to TRBD1. The CDR3 is made up of 15 amino acids. Germline CDR1 is LNHDA and CDR2 is SQIVND (reference sequence). After removal of 5 bases from V and 4 bases from J, the junction contained 5 bases not matched to a gene.

Here the CDR3 DNA reads TGCAGCGTCGCTGGACTAGCGGGAGGTTCAGATACGCAGTATTTT. Amino acids: CSVAGLAGGSDTQYF. This rearrangement joins TRBV29-1 to TRBJ2-3; 14 nucleotides agree with TRBD2. Germline values: CDR1 SQVTM, CDR2 ANQGSEA. The V segment lost 6 bases and the J segment 4 bases; nucleotides outside the gene matches: 6. The CDR3 consists of 15 residues.

The chain combines TRBV4-1 with TRBJ1-1; D call uncertain. The V gene lost 1 base and the J gene lost 4 bases, with 10 bases spanning the gap. CDR1 is MGHRA, CDR2 YSYEKL, per germline. This CDR3 has 14 residues. The CDR3, as DNA: TGCGCCAGCAGCCAAGGGGGTAGGTTCACTGAAGCTTTCTTT. Its protein is CASSQGGRFTEAFF.